This T cell receptor (beta chain) derives from a study of CD8 T cells in ankylosing spondylitis. One entry per CDR3 protein results from TCRdb running MiXCR on the 5' RACE reads. The repertoire holds some 840,000 distinct CDR3 sequences, with 12% as singletons. The V gene lost 2 bases and the J gene lost 0 bases, with 14 bases spanning the gap. The CDR3 sequence is 18 residues long. Germline lookup yields CDR1 SGHAT and CDR2 FQNNGV. This clonotype was observed once. The target antigen is unknown. Findings and limits, study-wide: Relatively rare in peripheral blood, disease-linked clones were also CD8+. Prior work had noted some motif variants in reactive arthritis blood and synovial fluid. It appeared that ankylosing spondylitis blood was characterized by a TCR beta motif of eight highly homologous variants.

The sequencing sample was made of blood, either unsorted or a sorted T cell fraction (not recorded which). This TCR came from a male donor with ankylosing spondylitis. The gene calls are TRBV11-2 and TRBJ2-6; D possibly matches TRBD1 or TRBD2 (5 bases each). The CDR3 DNA follows: TGTGCCAGCAGCTTATACGGGGCAGGGTACTCTGGGGCCAACGTCCTGACTTTC. As protein: CASSLYGAGYSGANVLTF. Full variable domain (rest looked up from reference TRBV11-2 and TRBJ2-6): EAGVAQSPRYKIIEKRQSVAFWCNPISGHATLYWYQQILGQGPKLLIQFQNNGVVDDSQLPKDRFSAERLKGVDSTLKIQPAKLEDSAVYLCASSLYGAGYSGANVLTFGAGSRLTVL.